This TCR beta chain was captured in a study of blood T cell repertoires in COVID-19. Across the study: Acute and convalescent COVID-19 specimens originated in the United States, Italy and Spain.

In the source study's methods: Counts of nucleated cells, estimated from reference gene primer amplification, were obtained. Clones were sequenced by immunoSEQ multiplex PCR, and TCRdb holds only the in-frame ones, with some missing. From that table come the V and J calls and clone size; the DNA was used to work out D and trimming. Altogether around 130,000 clones are present, about 88% being singletons, with the ten largest covering approximately 2.5%. Patients in Seattle were enrolled during active infection, then followed longitudinally. CDR1 and CDR2 from the germline V gene are MDHEN and SYDVKM. V shed 6 bases, J shed 1 base, and the junction held 6 bases outside the gene matches. The CDR3 runs to 15 residues.

The specimen sequenced was peripheral blood. The V call is TRBV28, the J call TRBJ1-5; 7 bases fit TRBD1. This clonotype was sampled from a human donor with COVID-19, enrolled during active disease. The donor label of this sample is uncertain. The CDR3 here is CASSPPTGSNQPQHF. The DNA for the CDR3 is TGTGCCAGCAGCCCCCCGACAGGGAGCAATCAGCCCCAGCATTTT.